This T cell receptor (beta chain) was observed in a study of blood T cells in healthy people across ages. Study outcomes and limitations: While age rose, TCR beta diversity per million T cells dropped in a roughly linear way.

PCR was performed a second time for roughly 7 to 12 cycles using a sample-barcoded 5' primer and a J-beta primer mix. Template switching added a 12-random-nucleotide identifier to every cDNA molecule. TCRdb called the 5' RACE reads again in MiXCR, with one record for every CDR3 protein. The sample gives roughly 1,800,000 distinct CDR3 sequences, roughly 52% of which show up once; less than 2.5% is in the top ten. CDR1 and CDR2 from the germline V gene are SEHNR and FQNEAQ (reference sequence). The CDR3 totals 15 residues. Deletions cut 2 bases from V and 1 base from J, with 11 bases between. On this clonotype itself: Its target is unknown.

The sequencing input was blood. The rearrangement links TRBV7-9 to TRBJ2-5; D is undetermined. This receptor was taken from a woman aged 40 to 55 in good health. The CDR3 DNA sequence: TGTGCCAGCAGCTTATTCCTTCGGACCCAAGAGACCCAGTACTTC. Translation: CASSLFLRTQETQYF.